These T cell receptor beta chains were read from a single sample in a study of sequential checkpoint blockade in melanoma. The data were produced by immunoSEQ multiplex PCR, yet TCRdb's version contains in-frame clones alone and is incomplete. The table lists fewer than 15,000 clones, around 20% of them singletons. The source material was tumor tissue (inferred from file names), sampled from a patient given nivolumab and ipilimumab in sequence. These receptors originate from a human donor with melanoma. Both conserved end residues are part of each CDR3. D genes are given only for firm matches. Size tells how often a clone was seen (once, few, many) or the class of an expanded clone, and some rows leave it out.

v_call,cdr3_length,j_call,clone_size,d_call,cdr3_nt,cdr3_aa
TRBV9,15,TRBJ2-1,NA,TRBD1,TGTGCCAGCAGCGTAGCCCGGGACAGGGGCAATGAGCAGTTCTTC,CASSVARDRGNEQFF
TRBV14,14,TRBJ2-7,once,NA,TGTGCCAGCAGCCAGACATGGGATTACGCGGAGCAGTACTTC,CASSQTWDYAEQYF
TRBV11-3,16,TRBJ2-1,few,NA,TGTGCCAGCAGCTTATATGGGACACGCTTATACAATGAGCAGTTCTTC,CASSLYGTRLYNEQFF
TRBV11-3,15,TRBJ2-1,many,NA,TGTGCCAGCAGCCAGGAGATTCTTCTGGGTGATGAGCAGTTCTTC,CASSQEILLGDEQFF
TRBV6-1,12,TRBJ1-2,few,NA,TGTGCCAGCAGTGAAGCACCTTCTGGCTACACCTTC,CASSEAPSGYTF
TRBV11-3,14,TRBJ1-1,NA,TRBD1,TGTGCCAGCAGCTTGGAACTAACAGGGGAGGCGGCTTTCTTT,CASSLELTGEAAFF
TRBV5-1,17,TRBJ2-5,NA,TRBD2,TGCGCCAGCAGCTTGGCTAGCGGGGGTTCTACGGCGGGGACCCAGTACTTC,CASSLASGGSTAGTQYF
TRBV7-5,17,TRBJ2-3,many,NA,TGTGCCAGCGGCCCGAACGAAATTGGCGGGAGAGAAGATACGCAGTATTTT,CASGPNEIGGREDTQYF
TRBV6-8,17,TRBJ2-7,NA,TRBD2,TGTGCCAGCAGTCACGGACTAGCGGGAGGGTTAAGCTACGAGCAGTACTTC,CASSHGLAGGLSYEQYF
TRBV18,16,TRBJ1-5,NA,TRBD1,TGTGCCAGCTCATCGGGACAGGGGACTAGCAATCAGCCCCAGCATTTT,CASSSGQGTSNQPQHF
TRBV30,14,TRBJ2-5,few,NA,TGTGCCTGGAGTGATACAGGGCTCCAAGAGACCCAGTACTTC,CAWSDTGLQETQYF
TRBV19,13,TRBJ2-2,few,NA,TGTGCCAGTAGTATCCTCGGGTCCGGGGAGCTGTTTTTT,CASSILGSGELFF
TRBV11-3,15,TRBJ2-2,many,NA,TGTGCCAGCAGCCCTCAAATAGGGATCACCGGGGAGCTGTTTTTT,CASSPQIGITGELFF
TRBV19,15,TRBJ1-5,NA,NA,TGTGCCAGTAGCCACGGGACACTTAGCAATCAGCCCCAGCATTTT,CASSHGTLSNQPQHF
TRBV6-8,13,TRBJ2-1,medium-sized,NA,TGTGCCAGCACCCGTCCCCCAGTTAGGGAGCAGTTCTTC,CASTRPPVREQFF
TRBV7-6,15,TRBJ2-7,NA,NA,TGTGCCAGCAGCTTAGATGGGGCGAGCTCCTACGAGCAGTACTTC,CASSLDGASSYEQYF
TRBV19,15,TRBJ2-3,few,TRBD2,TGTGCCAGTATGGGGACTAGCGGGGGAGAAGATACGCAGTATTTT,CASMGTSGGEDTQYF
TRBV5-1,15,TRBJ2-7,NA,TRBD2,TGCGCCAGCAGCAAGGGACTAGCGGGAGCCTACGAGCAGTACTTC,CASSKGLAGAYEQYF
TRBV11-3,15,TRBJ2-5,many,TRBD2,TGTGCCAGCACCCTGCCAGGTAGCGGGATGGAGACCCAGTACTTC,CASTLPGSGMETQYF
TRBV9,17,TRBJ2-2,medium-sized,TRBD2,TGTGCCAGCAGCGTAGATAGCGGGAGGGCCGGCACCGGGGAGCTGTTTTTT,CASSVDSGRAGTGELFF
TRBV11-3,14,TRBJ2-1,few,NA,TGTGCCAGCAGCCAACACGGACTCAACAATGAGCAGTTCTTC,CASSQHGLNNEQFF
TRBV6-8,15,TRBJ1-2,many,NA,TGTGCCAGCAGCCGAGACTTAACAGGGAACTATGGCTACACCTTC,CASSRDLTGNYGYTF
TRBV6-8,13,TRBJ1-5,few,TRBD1,TGTGCCAGCAGTTGGGACAGGGACCAGCCCCAGCATTTT,CASSWDRDQPQHF
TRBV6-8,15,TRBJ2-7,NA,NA,TGTGCCAGCAGCCTCTACAGGGGCGGGAGGTACGAGCAGTACTTC,CASSLYRGGRYEQYF
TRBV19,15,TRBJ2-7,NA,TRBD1,TGTGCCAGCCAGACCCACAGGGGAAAAGCCTACGAGCAGTACTTC,CASQTHRGKAYEQYF
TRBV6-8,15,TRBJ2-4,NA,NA,TGTGCCAGCAGCCAGACAGGACTAGCCAAAAACATTCAGTACTTC,CASSQTGLAKNIQYF
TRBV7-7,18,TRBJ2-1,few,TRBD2,TGTGCCAGCAGCTCGCCCGCGGGGGGCGGGACTCGCTACAATGAGCAGTTCTTC,CASSSPAGGGTRYNEQFF
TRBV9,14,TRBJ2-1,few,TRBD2,TGTGCCAGCAGCGTAACGGGACTAACCGATGAGCAGTTCTTC,CASSVTGLTDEQFF
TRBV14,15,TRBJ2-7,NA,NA,TGTGCCAGCAGCCAAATATTCGCAAATTTCTACGAGCAGTACTTC,CASSQIFANFYEQYF
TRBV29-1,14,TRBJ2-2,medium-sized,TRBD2,TGCAGCGCTGAGGCGGGAGCGAACACCGGGGAGCTGTTTTTT,CSAEAGANTGELFF
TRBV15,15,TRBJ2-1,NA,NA,TGTGCCACCAGCAGAGATTTACTAGCCGACAATGAGCAGTTCTTC,CATSRDLLADNEQFF
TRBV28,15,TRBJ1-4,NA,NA,TGTGCCAGCAGTTTTCAGGGCAGCGGTAATGAAAAACTGTTTTTT,CASSFQGSGNEKLFF
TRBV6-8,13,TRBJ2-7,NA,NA,TGTGCCATCACCGTAGCCCCTGGGTCCGAGCAGTACTTC,CAITVAPGSEQYF
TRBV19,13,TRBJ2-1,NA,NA,TGTGCCAGTAGCCGGGGACTTCACAATGAGCAGTTCTTC,CASSRGLHNEQFF
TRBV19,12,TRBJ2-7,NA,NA,TGTGCCAGTAGTCTTGACGGCTACGAGCAGTACTTC,CASSLDGYEQYF
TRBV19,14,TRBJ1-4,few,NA,TGTGCCAGTAGCAGCGGGCTAACTAATGAAAAACTGTTTTTT,CASSSGLTNEKLFF
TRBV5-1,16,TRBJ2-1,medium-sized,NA,TGCGCCAGCAGCTTGGCGCCAGCCACCTCCTACAATGAGCAGTTCTTC,CASSLAPATSYNEQFF
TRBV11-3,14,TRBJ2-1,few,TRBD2,TGTGCCAGCAGCCCTGGGACTAGCGGGATGATTTGGTTCTTC,CASSPGTSGMIWFF
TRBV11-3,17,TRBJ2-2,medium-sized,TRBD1,TGTGCCAGCAGCTTAGGGGCCGGGACAGGGGACACCGGGGAGCTGTTTTTT,CASSLGAGTGDTGELFF
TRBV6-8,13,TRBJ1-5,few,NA,TGTGCCAGCAGTTACAATCTCAATCAGCCCCAGCATTTT,CASSYNLNQPQHF
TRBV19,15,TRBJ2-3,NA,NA,TGTGCCAGTAGTCCGCCCTTCCTGGACCTCGGTACGCAGTATTTT,CASSPPFLDLGTQYF
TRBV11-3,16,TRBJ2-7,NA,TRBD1,TGTGCCAGCAGTCGTTTAAGTACAGGGGGTAGCTACGAGCAGTACTTC,CASSRLSTGGSYEQYF
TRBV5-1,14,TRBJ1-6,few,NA,TGCGCCAGCAGCTTGGCGCGGGAGAATTCACCCCTCCACTTT,CASSLARENSPLHF
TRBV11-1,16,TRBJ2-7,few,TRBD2,TGTGCCAGCACTGCCCCGGGGGCGGGAGGGTCCTACGAGCAGTACTTC,CASTAPGAGGSYEQYF
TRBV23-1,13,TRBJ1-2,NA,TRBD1,TGCGCCAGCAGCTTTGACAGGGGCCGGGGCTACACCTTC,CASSFDRGRGYTF
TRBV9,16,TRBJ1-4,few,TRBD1,TGTGCCAGCAGCCGGGACAGCCCTGCAACTAATGAAAAACTGTTTTTT,CASSRDSPATNEKLFF
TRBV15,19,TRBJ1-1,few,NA,TGTGCCACCAGCAGAGACGGCCTAGGGACCCACTTTATTCACACTGAAGCTTTCTTT,CATSRDGLGTHFIHTEAFF
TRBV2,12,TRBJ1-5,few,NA,TGTGCCAGCACTGACTCGGGGCTGCCCCAGCATTTT,CASTDSGLPQHF